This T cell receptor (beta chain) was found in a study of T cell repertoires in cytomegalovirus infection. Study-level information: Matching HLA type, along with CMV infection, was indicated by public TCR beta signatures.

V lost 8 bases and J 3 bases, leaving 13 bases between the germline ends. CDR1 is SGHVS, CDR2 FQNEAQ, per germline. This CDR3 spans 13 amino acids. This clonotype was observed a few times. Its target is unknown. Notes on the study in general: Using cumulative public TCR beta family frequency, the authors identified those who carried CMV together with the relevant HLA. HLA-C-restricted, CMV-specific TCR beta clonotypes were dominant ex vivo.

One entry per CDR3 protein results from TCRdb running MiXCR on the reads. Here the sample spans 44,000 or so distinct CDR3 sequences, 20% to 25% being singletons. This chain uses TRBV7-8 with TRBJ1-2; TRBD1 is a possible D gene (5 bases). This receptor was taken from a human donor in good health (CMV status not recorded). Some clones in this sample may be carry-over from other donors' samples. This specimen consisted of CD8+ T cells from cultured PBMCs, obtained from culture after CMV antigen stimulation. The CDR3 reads CASGPGEDYGYTF. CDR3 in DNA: TGTGCCAGCGGCCCGGGGGAGGACTATGGCTACACCTTC.